This T cell receptor (beta chain) is drawn from a study of shared clonotypes between healthy human individuals. Generated by immunoSEQ multiplex PCR, the TCRdb table keeps only in-frame clones and is missing some. The sample contains some 1.4 million clones, around 97% of which appear only once. This clone was seen more than once but under ten times. Antigen specificity is unknown. Per germline, CDR1 ENHRY and CDR2 SYGVKD. The CDR3 consists of 12 residues. The V and J ends lost 4 bases and 2 bases respectively, with 5 bases between them. Study findings and constraints: Among non-shared clonotypes, generation probabilities were lower than among those shared by all four donors.

The chain has TRBV10-3 and TRBJ2-5; D unclear. The sequenced material came from naive CD4+ T cells sorted from blood. Subset meaning: CD45RA+ positively selected. This clonotype was sampled from a man between 25 and 39 years old in good health. The CDR3 protein is CAISARQETQYF. The CDR3 bases are TGTGCCATCAGTGCCCGTCAAGAGACCCAGTACTTC.